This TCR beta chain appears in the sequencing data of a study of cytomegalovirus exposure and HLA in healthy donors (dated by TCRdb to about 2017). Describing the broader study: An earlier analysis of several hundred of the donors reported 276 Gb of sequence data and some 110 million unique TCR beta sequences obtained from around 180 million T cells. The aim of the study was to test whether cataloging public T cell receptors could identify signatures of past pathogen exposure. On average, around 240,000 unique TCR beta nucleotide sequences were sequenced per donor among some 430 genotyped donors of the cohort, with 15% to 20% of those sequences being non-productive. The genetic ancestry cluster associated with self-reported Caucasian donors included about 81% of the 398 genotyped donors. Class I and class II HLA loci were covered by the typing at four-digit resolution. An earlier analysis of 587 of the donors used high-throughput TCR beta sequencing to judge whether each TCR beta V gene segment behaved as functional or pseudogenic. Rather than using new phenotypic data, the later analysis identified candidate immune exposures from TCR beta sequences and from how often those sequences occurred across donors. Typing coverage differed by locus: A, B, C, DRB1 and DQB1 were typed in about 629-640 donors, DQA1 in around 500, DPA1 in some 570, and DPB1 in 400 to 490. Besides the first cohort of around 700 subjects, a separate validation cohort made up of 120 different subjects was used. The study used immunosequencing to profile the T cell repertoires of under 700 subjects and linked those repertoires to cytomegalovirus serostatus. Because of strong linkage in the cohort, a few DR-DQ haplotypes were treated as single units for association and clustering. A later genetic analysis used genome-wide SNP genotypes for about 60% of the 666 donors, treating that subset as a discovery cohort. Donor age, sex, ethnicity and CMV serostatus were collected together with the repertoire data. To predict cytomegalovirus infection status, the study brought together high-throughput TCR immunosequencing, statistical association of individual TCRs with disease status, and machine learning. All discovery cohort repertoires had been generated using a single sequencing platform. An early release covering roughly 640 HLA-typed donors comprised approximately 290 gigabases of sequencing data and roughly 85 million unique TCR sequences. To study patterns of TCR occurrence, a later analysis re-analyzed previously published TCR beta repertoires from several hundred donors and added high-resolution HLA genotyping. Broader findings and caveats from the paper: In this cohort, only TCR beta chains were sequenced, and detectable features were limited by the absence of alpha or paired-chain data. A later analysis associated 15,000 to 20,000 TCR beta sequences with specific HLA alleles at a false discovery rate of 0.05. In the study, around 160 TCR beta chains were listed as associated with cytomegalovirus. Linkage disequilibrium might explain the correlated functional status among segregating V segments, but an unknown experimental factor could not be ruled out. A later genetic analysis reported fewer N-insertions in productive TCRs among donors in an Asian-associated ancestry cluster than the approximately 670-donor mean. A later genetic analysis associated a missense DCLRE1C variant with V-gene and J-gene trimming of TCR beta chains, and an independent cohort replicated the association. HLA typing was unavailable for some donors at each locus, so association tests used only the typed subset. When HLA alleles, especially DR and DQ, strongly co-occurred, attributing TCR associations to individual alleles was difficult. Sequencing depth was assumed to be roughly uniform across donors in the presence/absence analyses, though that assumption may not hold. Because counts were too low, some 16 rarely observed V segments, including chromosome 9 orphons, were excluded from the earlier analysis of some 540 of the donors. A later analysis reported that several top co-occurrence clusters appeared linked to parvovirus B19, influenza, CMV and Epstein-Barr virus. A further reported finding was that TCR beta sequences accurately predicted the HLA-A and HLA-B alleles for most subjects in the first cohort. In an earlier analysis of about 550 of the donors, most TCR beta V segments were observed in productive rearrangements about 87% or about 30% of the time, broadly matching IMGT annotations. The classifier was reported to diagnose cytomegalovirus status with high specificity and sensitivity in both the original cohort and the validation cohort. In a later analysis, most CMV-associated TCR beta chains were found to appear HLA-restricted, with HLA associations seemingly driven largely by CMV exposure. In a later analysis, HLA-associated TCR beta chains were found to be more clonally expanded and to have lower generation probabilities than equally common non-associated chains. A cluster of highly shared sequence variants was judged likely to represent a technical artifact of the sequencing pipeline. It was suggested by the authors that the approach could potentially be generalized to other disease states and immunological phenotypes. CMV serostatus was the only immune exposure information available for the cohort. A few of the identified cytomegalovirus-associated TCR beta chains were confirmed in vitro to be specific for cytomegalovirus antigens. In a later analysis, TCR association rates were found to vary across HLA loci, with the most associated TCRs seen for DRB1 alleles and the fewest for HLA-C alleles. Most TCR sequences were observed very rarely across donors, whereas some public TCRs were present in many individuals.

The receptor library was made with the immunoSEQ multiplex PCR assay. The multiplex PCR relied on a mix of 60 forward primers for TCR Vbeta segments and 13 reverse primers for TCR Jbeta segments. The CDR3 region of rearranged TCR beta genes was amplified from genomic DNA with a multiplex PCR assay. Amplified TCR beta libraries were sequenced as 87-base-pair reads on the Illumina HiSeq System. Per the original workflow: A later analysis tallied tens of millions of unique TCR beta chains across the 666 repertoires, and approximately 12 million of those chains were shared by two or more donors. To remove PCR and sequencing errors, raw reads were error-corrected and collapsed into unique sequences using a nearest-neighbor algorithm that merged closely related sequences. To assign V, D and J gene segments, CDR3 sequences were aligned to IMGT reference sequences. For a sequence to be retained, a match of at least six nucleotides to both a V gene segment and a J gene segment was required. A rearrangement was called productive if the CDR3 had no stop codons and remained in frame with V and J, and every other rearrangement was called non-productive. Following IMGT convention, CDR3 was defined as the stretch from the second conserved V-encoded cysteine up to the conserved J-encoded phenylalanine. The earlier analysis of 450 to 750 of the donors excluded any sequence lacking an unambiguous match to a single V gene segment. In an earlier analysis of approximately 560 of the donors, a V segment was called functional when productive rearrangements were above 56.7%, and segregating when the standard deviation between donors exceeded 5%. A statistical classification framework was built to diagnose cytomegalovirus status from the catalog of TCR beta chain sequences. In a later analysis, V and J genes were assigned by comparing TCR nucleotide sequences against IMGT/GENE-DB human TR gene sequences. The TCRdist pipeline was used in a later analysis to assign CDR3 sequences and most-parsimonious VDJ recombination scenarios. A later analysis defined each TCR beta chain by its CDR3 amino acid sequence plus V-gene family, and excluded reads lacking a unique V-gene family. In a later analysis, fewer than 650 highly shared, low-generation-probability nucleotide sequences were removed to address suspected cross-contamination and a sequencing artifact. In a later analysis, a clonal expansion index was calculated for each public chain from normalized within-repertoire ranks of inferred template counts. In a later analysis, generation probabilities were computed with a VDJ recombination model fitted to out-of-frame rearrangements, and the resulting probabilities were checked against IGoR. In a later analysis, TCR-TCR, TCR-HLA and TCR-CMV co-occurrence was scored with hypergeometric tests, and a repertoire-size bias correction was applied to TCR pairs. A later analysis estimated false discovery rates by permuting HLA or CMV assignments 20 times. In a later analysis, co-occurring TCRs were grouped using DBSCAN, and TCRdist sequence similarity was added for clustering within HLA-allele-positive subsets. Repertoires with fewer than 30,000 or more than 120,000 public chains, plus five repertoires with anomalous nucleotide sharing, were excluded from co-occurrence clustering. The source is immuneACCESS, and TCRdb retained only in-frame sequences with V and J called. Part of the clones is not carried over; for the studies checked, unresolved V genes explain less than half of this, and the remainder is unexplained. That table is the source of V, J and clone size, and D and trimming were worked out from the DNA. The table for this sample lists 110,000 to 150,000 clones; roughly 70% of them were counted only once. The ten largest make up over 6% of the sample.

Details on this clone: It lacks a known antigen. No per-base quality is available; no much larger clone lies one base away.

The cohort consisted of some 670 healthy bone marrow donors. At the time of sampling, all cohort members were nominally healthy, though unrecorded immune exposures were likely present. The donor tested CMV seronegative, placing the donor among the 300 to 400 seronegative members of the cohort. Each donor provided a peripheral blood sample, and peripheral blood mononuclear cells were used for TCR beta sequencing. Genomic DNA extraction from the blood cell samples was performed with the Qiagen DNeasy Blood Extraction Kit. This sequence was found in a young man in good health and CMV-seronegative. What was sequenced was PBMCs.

This receptor carries the CDR3 CASSFRSGTGDSPLHF. The DNA sequence follows: TGTGCCAGCAGCTTTCGATCCGGGACAGGGGATTCACCCCTCCACTTT. The chain was built from TRBV9 and TRBJ1-6, and 10 bases in between align with TRBD1. The CDR1 and CDR2 encoded by the germline V gene are SGDLS and YYNGEE. At the junction V is shortened by 4 bases and J by 8 bases; bases outside the gene matches: 9. From the cysteine up to the phenylalanine, the CDR3 has a length of 16 residues. Here the CDR3 DNA is all that survives: 48 bases in frame from base 1.